The 12 T cell receptor beta chains below all came from one sample that was sequenced in a study of T cell changes during pregnancy in multiple sclerosis. Assay used: immunoSEQ multiplex PCR; TCRdb lists only in-frame clones, some missing. The sample has about 24,000 clones, 90% seen once. The sample was CD8+ T cells from peripheral blood mononuclear cells, taken in the third trimester of pregnancy. The receptors were sampled from a female donor in good health, enrolled as a control in a pregnancy study.

V is TRBV10-2 and J is TRBJ2-1; 9 nucleotides match TRBD2. This CDR3 has 14 residues. The junction had 7 bases not matched to a gene; V was cut back by 4 bases and J by 9 bases. Germline V gene lookup returns CDR1 WSHSY and CDR2 SAAADI. The DNA of the CDR3 is TGCGCCAGCAGTGTGGCGGGGGGGCTGGGTGAGCAGTTCTTC. This encodes CASSVAGGLGEQFF.

This chain uses TRBV1 with TRBJ2-7; the table's TRBD2 call for D was not verified on the DNA. TRBV1 is a pseudogene. CDR3 length equals 20 residues. DNA of the CDR3: TGCACCAGCAGCCATCCGGGATGCCGGAGAACACCCGGACTAGCGGGAGAGCAGTACTTC. This gives the protein CTSSHPGCRRTPGLAGEQYF.

The V and J genes are TRBV5-1 and TRBJ2-3; D is ambiguous. The germline gives CDR1 SGHRS, CDR2 YFSETQ. With 0 bases removed from V and 1 base from J, the gap between germline ends came to 6 bases. This CDR3 comprises 14 residues. In nucleotides, the CDR3 is TGCGCCAGCAGCTTGGCTGTCGGCACAGATACGCAGTATTTT. Protein sequence: CASSLAVGTDTQYF. Based on the CDR3 plus reference TRBV5-1 and TRBJ2-3, the full variable domain is KAGVTQTPRYLIKTRGQQVTLSCSPISGHRSVSWYQQTPGQGLQFLFEYFSETQRNKGNFPGRFSGRQFSNSRSEMNVSTLELGDSALYLCASSLAVGTDTQYFGPGTRLTVL.

The V and J genes are TRBV7-9 and TRBJ2-4; tentative D call: TRBD1 (5 bases). Germline-derived CDR1 and CDR2 are SEHNR and FQNEAQ (reference sequence). The CDR3 runs to 14 residues. Deletions cut 5 bases from V and 2 bases from J, with 10 bases between. CDR3 region: CASSLQDPKNIQYF. CDR3 nucleotide sequence: TGTGCCAGCAGCCTACAGGATCCCAAAAACATTCAGTACTTC.

The rearrangement links TRBV11-3 to TRBJ2-1; 8 nucleotides match TRBD2. Germline V lookup: CDR1 SGHNT, CDR2 YENEEA. Trimming cost V 1 base and J 6 bases; bases outside gene matches: 8. The CDR3 is made up of 16 amino acids. CDR3 DNA: TGTGCCAGCAGCTTAGGTCCTAGCGGGCTCCGCAATGAGCAGTTCTTC. Amino acid sequence: CASSLGPSGLRNEQFF.

The CDR3 DNA reads TGTGCCAGTAGTATAGGACACCGTGGCAATCAGCCCCAGCATTTT. It specifies CASSIGHRGNQPQHF. J is TRBJ1-5 and V is TRBV19, with D uncertain. V was cut by 1 base and J by 2 bases, with 9 bases left in between. There are 15 residues in the CDR3. CDR1 is LNHDA, CDR2 SQIVND, per germline (reference sequence). The variable domain in full, completed from reference TRBV19 and TRBJ1-5, reads DGGITQSPKYLFRKEGQNVTLSCEQNLNHDAMYWYRQDPGQGLRLIYYSQIVNDFQKGDIAEGYSVSREKKESFPLTVTSAQKNPTAFYLCASSIGHRGNQPQHFGDGTRLSIL.

V is TRBV29-1 and J is TRBJ2-4, with 7 bases identical to TRBD1. V trimming: 6 bases; J trimming: 5 bases; junction bases outside the gene matches: 10. The CDR3 runs 14 residues. Germline CDR1 is SQVTM and CDR2 is ANQGSEA. CDR3 nucleotide sequence: TGCAGCGTGGCCTTGACAGGGTCTGAAAACATTCAGTACTTC. As protein: CSVALTGSENIQYF.

The chain uses TRBV18 and TRBJ2-5; a weak D match, TRBD2 (7 bases). The germline V gene has CDR1 KGHSH and CDR2 LQKENI. V lost 3 bases and J lost 2, with 16 bases in between. The CDR3 spans 16 residues. CDR3 in DNA: TGTGCCAGCTCACCGACCGAGGGGGGGATACAAGAGACCCAGTACTTC. Amino acids: CASSPTEGGIQETQYF.

The chain carries TRBV7-9 and TRBJ1-2, with 9 bases aligning to TRBD1. The CDR3 extends over 14 amino acids. V dropped 4 bases and J dropped 7; count of bases not matched to a gene: 7. Germline V gene lookup returns CDR1 SEHNR and CDR2 FQNEAQ (reference sequence). CDR3 loop: CASSSGDRVFGYTF. DNA of the CDR3: TGTGCCAGCAGCTCCGGGGACAGGGTCTTTGGCTACACCTTC.

The rearrangement uses TRBV27 and TRBJ2-7; TRBD2 agrees at 8 bases. The CDR3 totals 13 residues. Germline V gene sequence: CDR1 MNHEY, CDR2 SMNVEV (reference sequence). J was trimmed by 5 bases and V by 3 bases; bases with no gene match: 3. CDR3 in DNA: TGTGCCAGCAGTTTCCAGCGGGAGCACGAGCAGTACTTC. It yields the protein CASSFQREHEQYF.

The V gene is TRBV10-1, the J gene TRBJ2-3, with D possibly TRBD1 on 6 matching bases. The V gene lost 7 bases and the J gene lost 2 bases, with 16 bases spanning the gap. The CDR3 covers 15 residues. The V gene's germline CDR1 is WNHNN and CDR2 SYGVQD (reference sequence). The CDR3 is CASTPTGSLTDTQYF. CDR3 DNA sequence: TGCGCCAGCACCCCCACAGGGAGCCTCACAGATACGCAGTATTTT.

CDR3: CASSDNRPTGELFF. The DNA for the CDR3 is TGCGCCAGCAGTGATAACAGACCTACCGGGGAGCTGTTTTTT. This chain joins TRBV10-1 and TRBJ2-2, with no clear D. This CDR3 spans 14 amino acids. Germline V gene lookup returns CDR1 WNHNN and CDR2 SYGVQD (reference sequence). V shed 3 bases and J shed 5 bases, with 10 bases lying between them.